The 24 T cell receptor beta chains presented below share a single source sample, sequenced in a study of cytomegalovirus exposure and HLA in healthy donors. The PCR had 60 Vbeta and 13 Jbeta primers. TCRdb keeps only in-frame clones here, not all; method: immunoSEQ multiplex PCR. The repertoire holds more than 100,000 clones, with around 80% as singletons. Sequenced: PBMCs. Receptors were obtained from a man aged 45-60 years in good health and CMV-seronegative.

In its sample, this clone was seen a few times. The CDR3 region has the DNA TGTGCCAGCAGCTTAGATCACCCGGAGCCCTTCCACGAGCAGTACTTC. This translates into CASSLDHPEPFHEQYF. The rearrangement links TRBV11-3 to TRBJ2-7; D is ambiguous. With 0 bases removed from V and 5 bases from J, the gap between germline ends came to 17 bases. This CDR3 has 16 residues. Germline CDR1 and CDR2: SGHNT and YENEEA.

This clone was seen once. The chain joins TRBV5-1 to TRBJ1-1; no clear D gene. CDR1 is SGHRS and CDR2 is YFSETQ in the germline V gene. The CDR3 runs 14 residues. Trimming cost V 4 bases and J 4 bases, with 14 bases left between them. CDR3 in DNA: TGCGCCAGCAGCATCCGGCCCTCGGGCACTGAAGCTTTCTTT. Translation gives CASSIRPSGTEAFF.

The chain combines TRBV25-1 with TRBJ1-1; 8 bases align to TRBD1. CDR3 length: 13 residues. Per the germline V gene, CDR1 is MGHDK and CDR2 is SYGVNS. V lost 3 bases and J lost 10; bases outside the gene matches: 7. The CDR3 coding sequence is TGTGCCAGCAGTGAGTCTATACAGGGGGGAGCTTTCTTT. This gives the protein CASSESIQGGAFF.

J is TRBJ1-4 and V is TRBV4-3; D gene unclear. The CDR3 spans 16 residues. CDR1 is LGHNA, CDR2 YSLEER, per germline. Trimming stripped 5 bases from V and 7 bases from J, with 20 bases between. The CDR3 sequence: CASSKTSWAVGEKLFF. In nucleotides, the CDR3 is TGCGCCAGCAGCAAAACGAGTTGGGCAGTCGGTGAAAAACTGTTTTTT.

J is TRBJ1-1 and V is TRBV10-3, with D possibly TRBD1 on 5 matching bases. V lost 4 bases and J 4 bases, leaving 13 bases between the germline ends. Per germline, CDR1 ENHRY and CDR2 SYGVKD. The CDR3 contains 14 residues. This CDR3 is CAISVTQGSTEAFF. The CDR3 DNA sequence: TGTGCCATCAGTGTTACCCAGGGAAGCACTGAAGCTTTCTTT.

This clone has a single count. The J gene is TRBJ1-1, the V gene TRBV19, with 7 bases lining up with TRBD1. The trim removed 7 bases at V and 7 bases at J, leaving 9 bases unmatched. In germline, CDR1 is LNHDA, CDR2 SQIVND (reference sequence). This CDR3 comprises 13 residues. For the CDR3, the DNA is TGTGCCAGTACCAAAGGGGGCTCGAATGAAGCTTTCTTT. Its translation is CASTKGGSNEAFF.

This clone showed up just a few times. The genes are TRBV7-6 and TRBJ2-7; 7 bases are a match to TRBD2. The germline CDR1 and CDR2 sequences are SGHVS and FNYEAQ. Losses at the gene ends were 4 bases for V and 5 bases for J; bases not matched to a gene: 8. The CDR3 extends over 14 amino acids. The CDR3, as DNA: TGTGCCAGCAGCTCGGGGGGAGGGTCCCACGAGCAGTACTTC. It codes for CASSSGGGSHEQYF.

The V and J genes are TRBV11-1 and TRBJ2-2; D not resolved. There are 12 residues in the CDR3. Germline CDR1 SGHAT, CDR2 FQDESV (reference sequence). The V and J ends lost 6 bases and 1 base respectively, with 3 bases between them. Here the CDR3 reads CASSRNTGELFF. The CDR3 DNA is TGTGCCAGCAGTCGGAACACCGGGGAGCTGTTTTTT. Looking up the rest from reference TRBV11-1 and TRBJ2-2 gives the full variable domain: EAEVAQSPRYKITEKSQAVAFWCDPISGHATLYWYRQILGQGPELLVQFQDESVVDDSQLPKDRFSAERLKGVDSTLKIQPAELGDSAMYLCASSRNTGELFFGEGSRLTVL.

This chain uses TRBV11-2 with TRBJ2-2; D might be TRBD2 (5 bases). The CDR3 is 16 amino acids. Germline V CDR1 and CDR2: SGHAT, FQNNGV. V lost 5 bases, J lost 3 bases, and 16 bases lay in between. This CDR3 reads CASSKGSQYDTGELFF. CDR3 DNA: TGTGCCAGCAGCAAAGGGAGTCAGTACGACACCGGGGAGCTGTTTTTT.

The genes are TRBV5-6 and TRBJ1-3, with 7 bases aligning to TRBD1. This CDR3 contains 18 residues. Per germline, CDR1 SGHDT and CDR2 YYEEEE. Trimming took 0 bases from V and 0 from J; bases not matched to a gene: 9. The CDR3 bases are TGTGCCAGCAGCTTGGCCTCTGGACAGGCCTACTCTGGAAACACCATATATTTT. This encodes CASSLASGQAYSGNTIYF.

V and J are TRBV15 and TRBJ2-7; possible D gene TRBD2, 6 bases. V lost 0 bases to trimming and J lost 2 bases, with 11 bases between them. The CDR3 runs 15 residues. The germline CDR1 and CDR2 sequences are LNHNV and YYDKDF (reference sequence). CDR3 coding DNA: TGTGCCACCAGCAGAGATCCAGCGGGTCCCTACGAGCAGTACTTC. Protein sequence: CATSRDPAGPYEQYF.

The chain has TRBV6-6 and TRBJ1-5, with 9 bases aligning to TRBD1. Germline lookup yields CDR1 MNHNY and CDR2 SVGAGI (reference sequence). This CDR3 is built from 14 residues. V trimming: 6 bases; J trimming: 7 bases; junction bases outside the gene matches: 7. CDR3 DNA: TGTGCCAGCAGATGGACAGGGGCGGAACAGCCCCAGCATTTT. It yields the protein CASRWTGAEQPQHF.

The chain combines TRBV2 with TRBJ1-5; tentative D call: TRBD1 (6 bases). The ends were cut back, 8 bases at V and 3 bases at J, with 14 bases in the middle. The CDR3 has 14 amino acids. In germline, CDR1 is SNHLY, CDR2 FYNNEI. CDR3 sequence reads: CASGLMGANQPQHF. In DNA form, the CDR3 reads TGTGCCAGCGGTCTTATGGGGGCCAATCAGCCCCAGCATTTT. Full variable domain (outside the CDR3, taken from reference TRBV2 and TRBJ1-5): EPEVTQTPSHQVTQMGQEVILRCVPISNHLYFYWYRQILGQKVEFLVSFYNNEISEKSEIFDDQFSVERPDGSNFTLKIRSTKLEDSAMYFCASGLMGANQPQHFGDGTRLSIL.

V usage is TRBV6-5 and J usage is TRBJ1-1, with 11 bases lining up with TRBD1. Germline values: CDR1 MNHEY, CDR2 SVGAGI. Trimming removed 2 bases from V and 1 base from J; junction bases left unmatched: 0. The CDR3 contains 15 residues. The CDR3 DNA follows: TGTGCCAGCAGTTACGGGACAGGGGGGAACACTGAAGCTTTCTTT. It encodes CASSYGTGGNTEAFF.

V usage is TRBV14 and J usage is TRBJ1-2; D may be TRBD1 (5 bases). The CDR3 runs 14 residues. Germline CDR1 is SGHDN and CDR2 is FVKESK. V was trimmed by 2 bases and J by 8 bases, leaving 15 bases between them. CDR3 bases: TGTGCCAGCAGCCAACTTGGGGGGGTTTACGGCTACACCTTC. Its translation is CASSQLGGVYGYTF.

The chain carries TRBV28 and TRBJ1-3; 8 nucleotides agree with TRBD1. Germline V gene data show CDR1 as MDHEN and CDR2 as SYDVKM. The J segment lost 0 bases and the V segment lost 4 bases, leaving 2 bases of the junction unmatched. The CDR3 runs to 15 residues. The CDR3, as DNA: TGTGCCAGCAGTTCTGGGACAGGCTCTGGAAACACCATATATTTT. Translation: CASSSGTGSGNTIYF.

The rearrangement links TRBV10-3 to TRBJ1-2; 7 nucleotides agree with TRBD1. CDR3 length: 18 amino acids. J gave up 7 bases and V 0 bases, and 17 bases lay outside the gene matches. Germline V gene sequence: CDR1 ENHRY, CDR2 SYGVKD. The CDR3 loop is CAISESSSTTGKILGYTF. The CDR3 DNA follows: TGTGCCATCAGTGAGTCGAGTTCTACGACAGGGAAAATACTTGGCTACACCTTC.

The chain has TRBV5-5 and TRBJ1-1; maybe TRBD1 (5 bases). The V end was cut by 1 base, the J end by 0 bases, with 10 bases between. Germline V CDR1 and CDR2: SGHKS, YYEKEE (reference sequence). The CDR3 covers 15 residues. CDR3 coding DNA: TGTGCCAGCAGCTTGTTTAAGGGGATGAACACTGAAGCTTTCTTT. Its translation: CASSLFKGMNTEAFF.

This clone was observed once. This chain links TRBV6-5 with TRBJ2-7; 11 bases line up with TRBD2. The J segment lost 2 bases and the V segment lost 6 bases, leaving 6 bases of the junction unmatched. Germline V gene data show CDR1 as MNHEY and CDR2 as SVGAGI. The CDR3 is 15 residues long. The CDR3 protein is CASRTLAGGAYEQYF. CDR3 nucleotide sequence: TGTGCCAGCAGGACTCTAGCGGGGGGAGCCTACGAGCAGTACTTC.

The V gene is TRBV7-2, the J gene TRBJ2-7, with D possibly matching TRBD2 (5 bases). Germline V gene data show CDR1 as SGHTA and CDR2 as FQGNSA. The CDR3 spans 15 residues. Trimming removed 5 bases from V and 2 bases from J, with 16 bases in between. The CDR3 sequence: CASSAAVGGAYEQYF. The CDR3, as DNA: TGTGCCAGCAGCGCAGCGGTAGGCGGAGCCTACGAGCAGTACTTC.

The chain uses TRBV18 and TRBJ1-5; D is undetermined. Germline V gene lookup returns CDR1 KGHSH and CDR2 LQKENI. V was trimmed by 4 bases and J by 7 bases, leaving 11 bases between them. This CDR3 is 13 amino acids long. This CDR3 reads CASSRGEGQPQHF. The CDR3 region has the DNA TGTGCCAGCTCACGGGGAGAAGGACAGCCCCAGCATTTT. Full variable domain (missing parts from reference TRBV18 and TRBJ1-5): NAGVMQNPRHLVRRRGQEARLRCSPMKGHSHVYWYRQLPEEGLKFMVYLQKENIIDESGMPKERFSAEFPKEGPSILRIQQVVRGDSAAYFCASSRGEGQPQHFGDGTRLSIL.

Details on this clone: Within the sample, other DNA sequences also encode this same CDR3. The J gene is TRBJ1-2, the V gene TRBV30; 9 positions agree with TRBD1. There are 14 residues in the CDR3. V lost 2 bases to trimming and J lost 5 bases; unmatched junction nucleotides: 6. The germline V gene has CDR1 GTSNPN and CDR2 SVGIG (reference sequence). The CDR3 sequence: CAWSSEGQGYGYTF. In DNA form, the CDR3 reads TGTGCCTGGAGTTCAGAGGGACAGGGTTATGGCTACACCTTC.

The V call is TRBV7-3, the J call TRBJ2-1; D perhaps matches TRBD2 (5 bases). Germline V CDR1 and CDR2: SGHTA, FQGTGA. The CDR3 runs to 15 residues. Trimming left V 1 base short and J 6 bases short, with 13 bases between. In nucleotides, the CDR3 is TGTGCCAGCAGCTTAAGCCCTAGAGGGATCAATGAGCAGTTCTTC. Amino acids: CASSLSPRGINEQFF.

The chain recombines TRBV5-6 with TRBJ2-5; perhaps TRBD1 as D (6 bases). The CDR3 runs 14 residues. Trimming shortened V by 1 base and J by 3 bases, and 10 bases separated the two germline ends. The germline CDR1 and CDR2 sequences are SGHDT and YYEEEE. In DNA form, the CDR3 reads TGTGCCAGCAGCTTGACAGGGCCTGAAGAGACCCAGTACTTC. Residues: CASSLTGPEETQYF. The whole variable domain, remainder taken from reference TRBV5-6 and TRBJ2-5, is DAGVTQSPTHLIKTRGQQVTLRCSPKSGHDTVSWYQQALGQGPQFIFQYYEEEERQRGNFPDRFSGHQFPNYSSELNVNALLLGDSALYLCASSLTGPEETQYFGPGTRLLVL.